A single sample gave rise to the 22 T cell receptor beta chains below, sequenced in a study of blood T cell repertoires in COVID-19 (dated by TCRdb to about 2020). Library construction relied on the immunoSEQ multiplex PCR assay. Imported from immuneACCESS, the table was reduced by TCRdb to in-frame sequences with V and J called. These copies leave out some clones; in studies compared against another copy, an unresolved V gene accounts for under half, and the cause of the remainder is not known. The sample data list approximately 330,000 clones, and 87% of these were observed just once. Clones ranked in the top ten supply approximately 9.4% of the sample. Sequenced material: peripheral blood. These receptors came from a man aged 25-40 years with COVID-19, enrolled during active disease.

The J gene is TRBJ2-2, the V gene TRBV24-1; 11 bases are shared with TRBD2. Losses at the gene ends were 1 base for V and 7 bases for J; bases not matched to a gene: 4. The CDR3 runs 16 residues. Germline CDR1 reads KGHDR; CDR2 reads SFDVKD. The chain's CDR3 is CATSDLTSGSRGELFF. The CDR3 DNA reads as TGTGCCACCAGTGATTTAACTAGCGGGAGTCGCGGGGAGCTGTTTTTT.

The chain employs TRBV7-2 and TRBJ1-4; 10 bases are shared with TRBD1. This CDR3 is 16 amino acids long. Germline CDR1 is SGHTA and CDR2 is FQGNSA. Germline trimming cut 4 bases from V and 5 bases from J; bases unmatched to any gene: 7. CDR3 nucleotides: TGTGCCAGCAGCTCTCGACCGGGACAGGGGAATGAAAAACTGTTTTTT. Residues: CASSSRPGQGNEKLFF. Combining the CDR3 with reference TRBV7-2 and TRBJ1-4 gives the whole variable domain GAGVSQSPSNKVTEKGKDVELRCDPISGHTALYWYRQSLGQGLEFLIYFQGNSAPDKSGLPSDRFSAERTGGSVSTLTIQRTQQEDSAVYLCASSSRPGQGNEKLFFGSGTQLSVL.

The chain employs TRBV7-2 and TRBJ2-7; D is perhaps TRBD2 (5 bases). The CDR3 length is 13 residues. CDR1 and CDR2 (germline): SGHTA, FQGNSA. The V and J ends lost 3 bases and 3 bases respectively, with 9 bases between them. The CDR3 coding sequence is TGTGCCAGCAGCTTCAGGAGGTACTACGAGCAGTACTTC. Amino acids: CASSFRRYYEQYF.

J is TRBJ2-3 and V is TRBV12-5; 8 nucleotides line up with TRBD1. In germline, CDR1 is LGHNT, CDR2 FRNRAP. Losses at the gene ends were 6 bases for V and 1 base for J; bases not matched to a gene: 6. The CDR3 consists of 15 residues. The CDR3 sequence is CASGTGTGGTDTQYF. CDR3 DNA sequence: TGTGCTAGTGGGACAGGGACAGGAGGCACAGATACGCAGTATTTT.

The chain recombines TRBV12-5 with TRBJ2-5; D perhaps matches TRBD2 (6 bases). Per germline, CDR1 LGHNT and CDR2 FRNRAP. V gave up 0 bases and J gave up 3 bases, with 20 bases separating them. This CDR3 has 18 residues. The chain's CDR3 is CASGLVLLEGTEKETQYF. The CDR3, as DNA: TGTGCTAGTGGTTTGGTTTTATTGGAGGGTACGGAGAAAGAGACCCAGTACTTC. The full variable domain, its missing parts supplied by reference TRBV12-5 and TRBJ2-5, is DARVTQTPRHKVTEMGQEVTMRCQPILGHNTVFWYRQTMMQGLELLAYFRNRAPLDDSGMPKDRFSAEMPDATLATLKIQPSEPRDSAVYFCASGLVLLEGTEKETQYFGPGTRLLVL.

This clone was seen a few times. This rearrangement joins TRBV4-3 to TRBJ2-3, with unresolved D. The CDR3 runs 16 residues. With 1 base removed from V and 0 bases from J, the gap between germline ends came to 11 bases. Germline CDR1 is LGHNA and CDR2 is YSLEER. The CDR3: CASSQGAGYSTDTQYF. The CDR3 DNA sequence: TGCGCCAGCAGCCAAGGGGCAGGCTATAGCACAGATACGCAGTATTTT.

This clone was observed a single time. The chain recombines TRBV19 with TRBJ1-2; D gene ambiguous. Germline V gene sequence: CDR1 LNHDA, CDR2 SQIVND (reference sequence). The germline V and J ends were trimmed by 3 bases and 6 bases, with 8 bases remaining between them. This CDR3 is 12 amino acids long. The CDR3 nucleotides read TGTGCCAGTAGTATGTCCCCAGATGGCTACACCTTC. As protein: CASSMSPDGYTF.

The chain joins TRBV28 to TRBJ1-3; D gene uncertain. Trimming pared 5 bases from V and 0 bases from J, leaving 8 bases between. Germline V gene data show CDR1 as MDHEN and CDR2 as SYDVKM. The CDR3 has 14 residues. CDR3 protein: CASSRTSSGNTIYF. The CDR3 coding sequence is TGTGCCAGCAGTCGCACCAGCTCTGGAAACACCATATATTTT.

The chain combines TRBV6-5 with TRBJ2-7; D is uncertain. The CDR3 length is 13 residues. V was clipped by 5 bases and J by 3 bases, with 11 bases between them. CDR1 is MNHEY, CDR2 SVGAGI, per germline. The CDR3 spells CASSKNPGYEQYF. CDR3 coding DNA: TGTGCCAGCAGTAAGAACCCCGGCTACGAGCAGTACTTC.

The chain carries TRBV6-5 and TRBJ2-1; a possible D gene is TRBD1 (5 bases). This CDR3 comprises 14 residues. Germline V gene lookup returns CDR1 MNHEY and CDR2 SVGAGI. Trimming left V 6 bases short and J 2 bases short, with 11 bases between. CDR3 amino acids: CASRRVQAYNEQFF. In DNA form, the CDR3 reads TGTGCCAGCAGGAGAGTACAGGCCTACAATGAGCAGTTCTTC.

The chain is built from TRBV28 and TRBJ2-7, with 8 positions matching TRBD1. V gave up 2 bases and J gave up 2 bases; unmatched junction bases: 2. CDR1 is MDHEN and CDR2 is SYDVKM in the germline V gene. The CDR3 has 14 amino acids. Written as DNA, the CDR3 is TGTGCCAGCAGTTTAGGGACAGGAACCTACGAGCAGTACTTC. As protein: CASSLGTGTYEQYF.

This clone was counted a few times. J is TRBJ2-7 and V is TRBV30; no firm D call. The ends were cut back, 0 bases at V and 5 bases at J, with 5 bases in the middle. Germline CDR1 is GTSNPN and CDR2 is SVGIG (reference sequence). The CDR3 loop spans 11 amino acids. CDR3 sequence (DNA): TGTGCCTGGAGTGTAAGCGACGAGCAGTACTTC. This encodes CAWSVSDEQYF.

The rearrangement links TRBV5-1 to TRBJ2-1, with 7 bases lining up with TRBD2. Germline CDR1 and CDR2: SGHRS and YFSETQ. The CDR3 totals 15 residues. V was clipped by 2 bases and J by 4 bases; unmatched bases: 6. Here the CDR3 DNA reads TGCGCCAGCAGCTTAGCGGGGACCAATTACAATGAGCAGTTCTTC. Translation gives CASSLAGTNYNEQFF.

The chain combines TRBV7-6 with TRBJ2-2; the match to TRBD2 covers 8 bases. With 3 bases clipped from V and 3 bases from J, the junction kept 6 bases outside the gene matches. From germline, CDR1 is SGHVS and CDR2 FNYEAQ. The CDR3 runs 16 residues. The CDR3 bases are TGTGCCAGCAGCTTTTTTCGGGAGGGGGACACCGGGGAGCTGTTTTTT. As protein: CASSFFREGDTGELFF.

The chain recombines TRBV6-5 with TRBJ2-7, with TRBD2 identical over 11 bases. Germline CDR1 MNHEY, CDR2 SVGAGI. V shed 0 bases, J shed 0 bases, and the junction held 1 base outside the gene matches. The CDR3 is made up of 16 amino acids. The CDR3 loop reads CASSYSSGRASYEQYF. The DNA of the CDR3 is TGTGCCAGCAGTTACTCTAGCGGGAGGGCCTCCTACGAGCAGTACTTC.

CDR3 region: CASSLRLAGGEEQYF. The CDR3 bases are TGTGCCAGCAGTTTACGGCTAGCGGGGGGCGAGGAGCAGTACTTC. This chain uses TRBV27 with TRBJ2-7; TRBD2 agrees at 11 bases. The length of the CDR3 is 15 residues. The J segment lost 7 bases and the V segment lost 2 bases, leaving 7 bases of the junction unmatched. Germline V CDR1 and CDR2: MNHEY, SMNVEV (reference sequence).

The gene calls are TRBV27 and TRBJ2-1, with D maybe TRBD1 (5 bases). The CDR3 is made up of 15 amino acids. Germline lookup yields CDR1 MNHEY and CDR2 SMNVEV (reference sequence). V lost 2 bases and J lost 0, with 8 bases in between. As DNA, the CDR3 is TGTGCCAGCAGTTTACAGGGCAGCTCCTACAATGAGCAGTTCTTC. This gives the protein CASSLQGSSYNEQFF.

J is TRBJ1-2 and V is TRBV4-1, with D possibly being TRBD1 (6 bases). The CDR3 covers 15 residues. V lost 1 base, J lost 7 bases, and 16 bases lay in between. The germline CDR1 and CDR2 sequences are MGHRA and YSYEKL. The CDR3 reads CASSQVRGPRGGYTF. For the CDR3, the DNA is TGCGCCAGCAGCCAAGTGCGGGGGCCAAGGGGTGGCTACACCTTC.

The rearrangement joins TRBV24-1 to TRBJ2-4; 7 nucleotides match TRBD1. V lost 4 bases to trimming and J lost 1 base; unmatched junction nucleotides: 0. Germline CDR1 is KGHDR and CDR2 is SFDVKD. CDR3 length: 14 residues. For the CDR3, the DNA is TGTGCCACCAGTGAGGGACAGGCCAAAAACATTCAGTACTTC. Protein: CATSEGQAKNIQYF.

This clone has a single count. CDR3 DNA sequence: TGTGCCAGCAGGAGGGACAGTCAGAACACCGGGGAGCTGTTTTTT. As protein: CASRRDSQNTGELFF. The V call is TRBV2, the J call TRBJ2-2; 7 bases line up with TRBD1. Germline V gives CDR1 SNHLY, CDR2 FYNNEI. The CDR3 is made up of 15 amino acids. The V gene end was trimmed by 6 bases and the J gene end by 1 base; junction bases not matched to a gene: 5.

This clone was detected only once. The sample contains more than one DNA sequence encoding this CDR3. The CDR3 region is CASSLQGDSNQPQHF. The CDR3 DNA follows: TGCGCCAGCAGCTTACAGGGGGATAGCAATCAGCCCCAGCATTTT. This chain uses TRBV5-1 with TRBJ1-5; 8 bases agree with TRBD1. V lost 2 bases to trimming and J lost 0 bases; unmatched junction nucleotides: 1. The germline V gene encodes CDR1 SGHRS and CDR2 YFSETQ. CDR3 length: 15 residues.

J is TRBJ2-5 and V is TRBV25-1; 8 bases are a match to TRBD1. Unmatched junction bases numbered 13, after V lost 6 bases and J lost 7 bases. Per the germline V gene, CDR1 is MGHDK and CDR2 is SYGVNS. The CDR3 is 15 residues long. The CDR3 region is CASRQTGGGTGTQYF. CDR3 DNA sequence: TGTGCCAGCAGACAAACAGGGGGAGGCACTGGGACCCAGTACTTC. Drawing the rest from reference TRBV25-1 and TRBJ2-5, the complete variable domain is EADIYQTPRYLVIGTGKKITLECSQTMGHDKMYWYQQDPGMELHLIHYSYGVNSTEKGDLSSESTVSRIRTEHFPLTLESARPSHTSQYLCASRQTGGGTGTQYFGPGTRLLVL.